These 14 T cell receptor beta chains originate from one sample sequenced in a study of CD8+ T cells in alopecia areata. cDNA serving as the sequencing template came from extracted, reverse transcribed RNA. Sequenced by immunoSEQ multiplex PCR; TCRdb stores in-frame clones only, minus some. Altogether about 110,000 clones are present, 55% to 75% being singletons, with the ten largest covering approximately 22%. The sequenced sample consisted of CD8+ T cells sorted from blood. These receptors were obtained from a human donor in good health.

This clone was observed a few times. The chain uses TRBV5-6 and TRBJ2-5; unclear D gene. This CDR3 has 12 residues. The germline gives CDR1 SGHDT, CDR2 YYEEEE. V lost 3 bases and J lost 4, with 7 bases in between. The CDR3 nucleotides are TGTGCCAGCAGCTCCGGTCGAGAGACCCAGTACTTC. Translated, it gives CASSSGRETQYF.

This chain connects TRBV19 to TRBJ2-2, with unresolved D. CDR3 length: 12 residues. CDR1 is LNHDA and CDR2 is SQIVND in the germline V gene (reference sequence). V was pared by 4 bases and J by 6 bases, with 6 bases between. For the CDR3, the DNA is TGTGCCAGTAGTACTCCATCCGGGGAGCTGTTTTTT. As protein: CASSTPSGELFF.

This clone turned up a few times. The rearrangement links TRBV7-9 to TRBJ1-1; D unresolved. From germline, CDR1 is SEHNR and CDR2 FQNEAQ (reference sequence). The CDR3 runs 11 residues. Trimming cost V 7 bases and J 1 base, with 4 bases left between them. The CDR3 here is CASKRNTEAFF. As DNA, the CDR3 is TGTGCCAGCAAACGGAACACTGAAGCTTTCTTT. The full variable domain, in which reference TRBV7-9 and TRBJ1-1 provide the parts outside the CDR3, is DTGVSQNPRHKITKRGQNVTFRCDPISEHNRLYWYRQTLGQGPEFLTYFQNEAQLEKSRLLSDRFSAERPKGSFSTLEIQRTEQGDSAMYLCASKRNTEAFFGQGTRLTVV.

The V and J genes are TRBV15 and TRBJ2-3; TRBD1 matches 7 bases. CDR1 is LNHNV, CDR2 YYDKDF, per germline (reference sequence). The junction had 12 bases not matched to a gene; V was cut back by 3 bases and J by 9 bases. The CDR3 contains 15 residues. The CDR3 coding sequence is TGTGCCACCAGCAGCCAACAGGGGCCCCGAAGCACGCAGTATTTT. This codes for CATSSQQGPRSTQYF.

The V and J genes are TRBV6-5 and TRBJ2-7, with 8 bases aligning to TRBD2. Germline V CDR1 and CDR2: MNHEY, SVGAGI. V shed 2 bases, J shed 3 bases, and the junction held 9 bases outside the gene matches. The CDR3 is 16 amino acids. The CDR3 nucleotides read TGTGCCAGCAGTTACGCCCCCGGGACTAGATTCTACGAGCAGTACTTC. The encoded protein is CASSYAPGTRFYEQYF.

The J gene is TRBJ2-7, the V gene TRBV4-1; perhaps TRBD1 as D (5 bases). The V and J ends lost 0 bases and 1 base respectively, with 25 bases between them. The germline CDR1 and CDR2 sequences are MGHRA and YSYEKL. This CDR3 contains 20 residues. The CDR3: CASSQDRKGIIAEHSYEQYF. The CDR3 nucleotides read TGCGCCAGCAGCCAAGATCGAAAGGGGATTATCGCCGAGCATTCCTACGAGCAGTACTTC.

This clone was seen only a few times. The chain links TRBV6-5 to TRBJ2-6; D is unclear. Trimming took off 2 bases at V and 4 bases at J, with 9 bases between the two ends. Germline values: CDR1 MNHEY, CDR2 SVGAGI. The CDR3 is 15 amino acids. The CDR3 DNA follows: TGTGCCAGCAGTTACGTTCAGTTCGGGGCCAACGTCCTGACTTTC. This gives the protein CASSYVQFGANVLTF.

Only a few counts were recorded for this clone. The chain couples TRBV7-9 to TRBJ2-4; D possibly corresponds to TRBD1 (6 bases). The CDR3 covers 15 residues. CDR1 and CDR2 from the germline V gene are SEHNR and FQNEAQ (reference sequence). Trimming took 5 bases from V and 0 from J, leaving 11 bases between them. CDR3 amino acids: CASSQGWKAKNIQYF. The CDR3 DNA reads TGTGCCAGCAGCCAGGGGTGGAAAGCCAAAAACATTCAGTACTTC. Full variable domain (outside the CDR3, taken from reference TRBV7-9 and TRBJ2-4): DTGVSQNPRHKITKRGQNVTFRCDPISEHNRLYWYRQTLGQGPEFLTYFQNEAQLEKSRLLSDRFSAERPKGSFSTLEIQRTEQGDSAMYLCASSQGWKAKNIQYFGAGTRLSVL.

J is TRBJ2-7 and V is TRBV2, with 7 positions matching TRBD2. Germline CDR1 SNHLY, CDR2 FYNNEI. This CDR3 contains 14 residues. V trimming: 3 bases; J trimming: 2 bases; junction bases outside the gene matches: 4. In nucleotides, the CDR3 is TGTGCCAGCAGTGAGTGGGGGGGAACCTACGAGCAGTACTTC. Translated, it gives CASSEWGGTYEQYF. The variable domain in full, with the rest retrieved from reference TRBV2 and TRBJ2-7, is EPEVTQTPSHQVTQMGQEVILRCVPISNHLYFYWYRQILGQKVEFLVSFYNNEISEKSEIFDDQFSVERPDGSNFTLKIRSTKLEDSAMYFCASSEWGGTYEQYFGPGTRLTVT.

The chain carries TRBV7-9 and TRBJ1-2, with D unclear. The CDR3 loop spans 15 amino acids. Germline lookup yields CDR1 SEHNR and CDR2 FQNEAQ (reference sequence). V was shortened by 5 bases and J by 7 bases, with 20 bases between the two germline ends. DNA for the CDR3: TGTGCCAGCAGCGGGATCGCTGGCGGGGTTGCTGGCTACACCTTC. This sequence encodes CASSGIAGGVAGYTF.

The V call is TRBV29-1, the J call TRBJ2-5, with no clear D. V was pared by 4 bases and J by 0 bases, with 15 bases between. CDR1 is SQVTM and CDR2 is ANQGSEA in the germline V gene. CDR3 length equals 15 residues. Here the CDR3 DNA reads TGCAGCGTTGGGTTAGGCCTAAGGTACCAAGAGACCCAGTACTTC. Translating gives CSVGLGLRYQETQYF.

CDR3 bases: TGTGCCAGCAGCTTAGGGTGGGACGGCCGAGAGACCCAGTACTTC. As protein: CASSLGWDGRETQYF. V is TRBV7-6 and J is TRBJ2-5; either TRBD1 or TRBD2 may fit D (5 bases each). This CDR3 is built from 15 residues. V was shortened by 1 base and J by 4 bases, with 13 bases between the two germline ends. The germline V gene has CDR1 SGHVS and CDR2 FNYEAQ. The full variable domain, completed using reference TRBV7-6 and TRBJ2-5, is GAGVSQSPRYKVTKRGQDVALRCDPISGHVSLYWYRQALGQGPEFLTYFNYEAQQDKSGLPNDRFSAERPEGSISTLTIQRTEQRDSAMYRCASSLGWDGRETQYFGPGTRLLVL.

The rearrangement links TRBV9 to TRBJ2-7; the D is unclear. The CDR3 sequence is 13 residues long. In germline, CDR1 is SGDLS, CDR2 YYNGEE. V was shortened by 0 bases and J by 6 bases, with 10 bases between the two germline ends. The CDR3 here is CASSVGAPGEQYF. The CDR3 DNA is TGTGCCAGCAGCGTAGGGGCCCCGGGCGAGCAGTACTTC.

The chain links TRBV28 to TRBJ1-2; D remains unclear. From germline, CDR1 is MDHEN and CDR2 SYDVKM. Trimming left V 2 bases short and J 4 bases short, with 11 bases between. The CDR3 has 14 amino acids. Written as DNA, the CDR3 is TGTGCCAGCAGTTTACCGGACGGTACCTATGGCTACACCTTC. This translates into CASSLPDGTYGYTF.